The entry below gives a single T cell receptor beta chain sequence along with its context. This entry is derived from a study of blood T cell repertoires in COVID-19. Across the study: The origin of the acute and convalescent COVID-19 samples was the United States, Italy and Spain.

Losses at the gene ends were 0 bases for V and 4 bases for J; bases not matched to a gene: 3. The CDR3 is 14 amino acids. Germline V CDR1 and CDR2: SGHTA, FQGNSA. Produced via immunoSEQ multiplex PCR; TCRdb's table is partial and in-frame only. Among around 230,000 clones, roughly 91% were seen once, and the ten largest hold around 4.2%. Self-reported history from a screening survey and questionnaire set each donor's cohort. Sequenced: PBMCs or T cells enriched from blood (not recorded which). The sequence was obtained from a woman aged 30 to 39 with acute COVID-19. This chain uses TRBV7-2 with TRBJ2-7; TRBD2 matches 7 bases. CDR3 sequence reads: CASSLAGGGYEQYF. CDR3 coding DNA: TGTGCCAGCAGCTTAGCGGGCGGGGGTTACGAGCAGTACTTC.